This T cell receptor (beta chain) emerged from a study of response to subunit inactivated influenza vaccine. V was clipped by 3 bases and J by 7 bases, with 10 bases between them. The germline V gene has CDR1 MDHEN and CDR2 SYDVKM. The CDR3 sequence is 12 residues long. One entry per CDR3 protein results from TCRdb running MiXCR on the RT-PCR reads. The sample holds about 170,000 distinct CDR3 sequences, around 12% seen once. This clonotype has a count of ten or more. These same records also appear under a second study, on T cells expressing NK-cell markers. That investigation notes: TCR beta cDNA was generated via 5'RACE template switching incorporating UMIs.

The clonotype comes from a man aged 50 to 59 who received an inactivated influenza vaccine. The chain combines TRBV28 with TRBJ2-7; D call uncertain. Material: CD8+ T cells sorted from PBMCs, obtained 11 to 12 days after vaccination. Written as DNA, the CDR3 is TGTGCCAGCAGTTTCCCCCTGGGAGAGCAGTACTTC. It codes for CASSFPLGEQYF.